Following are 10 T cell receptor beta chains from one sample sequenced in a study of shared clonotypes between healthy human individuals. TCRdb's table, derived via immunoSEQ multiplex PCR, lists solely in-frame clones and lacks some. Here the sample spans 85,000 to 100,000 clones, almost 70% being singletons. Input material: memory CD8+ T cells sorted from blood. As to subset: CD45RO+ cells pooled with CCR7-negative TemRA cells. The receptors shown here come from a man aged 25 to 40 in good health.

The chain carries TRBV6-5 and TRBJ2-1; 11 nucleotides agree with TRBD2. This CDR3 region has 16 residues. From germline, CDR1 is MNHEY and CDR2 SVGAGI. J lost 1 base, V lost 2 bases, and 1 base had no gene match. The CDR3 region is CASSYRTSGSYNEQFF. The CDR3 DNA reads TGTGCCAGCAGTTACCGGACTAGCGGGTCCTACAATGAGCAGTTCTTC.

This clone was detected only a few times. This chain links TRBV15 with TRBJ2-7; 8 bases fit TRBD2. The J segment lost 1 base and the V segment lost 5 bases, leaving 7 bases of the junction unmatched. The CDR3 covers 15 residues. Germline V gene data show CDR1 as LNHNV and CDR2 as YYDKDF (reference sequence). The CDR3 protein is CATSSRIAGSYEQYF. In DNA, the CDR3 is TGTGCCACCAGCTCCCGAATAGCGGGATCCTACGAGCAGTACTTC.

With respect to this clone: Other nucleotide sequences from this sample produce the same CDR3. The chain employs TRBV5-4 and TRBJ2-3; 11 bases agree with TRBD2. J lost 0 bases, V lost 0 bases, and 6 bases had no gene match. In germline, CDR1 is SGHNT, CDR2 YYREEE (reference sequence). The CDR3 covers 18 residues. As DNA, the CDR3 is TGTGCCAGCAGCTTGGGTGGGACTAGCGGAGGGAGCACAGATACGCAGTATTTT. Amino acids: CASSLGGTSGGSTDTQYF.

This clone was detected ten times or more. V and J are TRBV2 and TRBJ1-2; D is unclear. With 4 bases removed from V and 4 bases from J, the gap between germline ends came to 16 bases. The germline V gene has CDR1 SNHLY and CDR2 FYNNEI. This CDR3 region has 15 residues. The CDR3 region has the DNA TGTGCCAGCAGTGGAACCCTCGAGTCGGGCTATGGCTACACCTTC. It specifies CASSGTLESGYGYTF.

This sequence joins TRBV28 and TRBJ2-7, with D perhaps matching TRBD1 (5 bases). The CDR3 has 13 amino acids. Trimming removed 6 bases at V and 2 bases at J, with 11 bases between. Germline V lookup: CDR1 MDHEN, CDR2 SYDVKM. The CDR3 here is CASSEGVTYEQYF. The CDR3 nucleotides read TGTGCCAGCAGCGAAGGGGTTACCTACGAGCAGTACTTC.

The CDR3 nucleotides read TGTGCCAGCAGTGTGAGACGGAATGAAAAACTGTTTTTT. Amino acids: CASSVRRNEKLFF. The chain recombines TRBV2 with TRBJ1-4, with unresolved D. CDR3 length: 13 amino acids. Germline CDR1 reads SNHLY; CDR2 reads FYNNEI. The V and J ends lost 4 bases and 5 bases respectively, with 8 bases between them. Using reference TRBV2 and TRBJ1-4 for the parts outside the CDR3, the full variable domain is EPEVTQTPSHQVTQMGQEVILRCVPISNHLYFYWYRQILGQKVEFLVSFYNNEISEKSEIFDDQFSVERPDGSNFTLKIRSTKLEDSAMYFCASSVRRNEKLFFGSGTQLSVL.

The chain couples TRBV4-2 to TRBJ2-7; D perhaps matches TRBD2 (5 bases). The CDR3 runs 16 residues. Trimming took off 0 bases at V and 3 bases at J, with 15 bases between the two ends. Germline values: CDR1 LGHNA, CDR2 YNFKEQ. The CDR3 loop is CASSQDLGLRDYEQYF. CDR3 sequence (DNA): TGTGCCAGCAGCCAAGATCTGGGGTTACGGGACTACGAGCAGTACTTC.

The CDR3 DNA sequence: TGTGCCAGTATCCCTCCATTGGGTGAGCAGTTCTTC. Translation gives CASIPPLGEQFF. V usage is TRBV27 and J usage is TRBJ2-1; D uncertain. Trimming pared 9 bases from V and 9 bases from J, leaving 15 bases between. CDR3 length: 12 residues. Germline V gene lookup returns CDR1 MNHEY and CDR2 SMNVEV (reference sequence).

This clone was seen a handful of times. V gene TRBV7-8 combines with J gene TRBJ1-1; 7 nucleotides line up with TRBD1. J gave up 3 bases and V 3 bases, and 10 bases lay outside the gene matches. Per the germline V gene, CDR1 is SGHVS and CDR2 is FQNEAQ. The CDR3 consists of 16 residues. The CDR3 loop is CASSLGRGLGYTEAFF. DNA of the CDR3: TGTGCCAGCAGCTTGGGAAGGGGGCTGGGTTACACTGAAGCTTTCTTT. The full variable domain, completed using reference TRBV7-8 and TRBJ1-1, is GAGVSQSPRYKVAKRGQDVALRCDPISGHVSLFWYQQALGQGPEFLTYFQNEAQLDKSGLPSDRFFAERPEGSVSTLKIQRTQQEDSAVYLCASSLGRGLGYTEAFFGQGTRLTVV.

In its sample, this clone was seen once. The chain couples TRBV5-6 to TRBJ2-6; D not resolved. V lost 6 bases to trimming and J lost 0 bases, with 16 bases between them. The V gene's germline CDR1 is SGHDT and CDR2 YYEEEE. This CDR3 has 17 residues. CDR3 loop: CASKLGQLVSGANVLTF. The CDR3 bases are TGTGCCAGCAAATTAGGTCAGCTAGTCTCTGGGGCCAACGTCCTGACTTTC.